Listed below are T cell receptor beta chains from one sample, sequenced in a study of spatial heterogeneity in lung cancer. Each CDR3 protein is one row after TCRdb ran MiXCR on the 5' RACE reads. The sample shows some 7,000 distinct CDR3 sequences, around 15% of them seen only once. Sequenced material: lung tumor tissue, taken at surgery. The receptors originated from a male donor with early-stage non-small cell lung cancer. CDR3s include the opening cysteine and the closing phenylalanine or tryptophan. Each record gives: V gene, J gene, D gene, clone size, CDR3 length, CDR3 DNA, CDR3 protein. D genes are given only for firm matches. Clone size is shown for a subset of rows, as once, few, many or a class of expanded clone.

V: TRBV12-3/TRBV12-4; J: TRBJ2-3; D: NA; size: NA; length: 13; DNA: TGTGCCAGCAACAAAAGAAGCACAGATACGCAGTATTTT; CDR3: CASNKRSTDTQYF
V: TRBV6-1; J: TRBJ2-7; D: NA; size: few; length: 12; DNA: TGTGCCAGCAGTGAGGTTGGCCACGAGCAGTACTTC; CDR3: CASSEVGHEQYF
V: TRBV12-3/TRBV12-4; J: TRBJ2-2; D: TRBD2; size: NA; length: 16; DNA: TGTGCCAGCAGCACCCGACTAGCGGGTGACACCGGGGAGCTGTTTTTT; CDR3: CASSTRLAGDTGELFF
V: TRBV19; J: TRBJ1-2; D: NA; size: many; length: 16; DNA: TGTGCCAGTAGTTTGAAGACAGGCCTGGCTAACTATGGCTACACCTTC; CDR3: CASSLKTGLANYGYTF
V: TRBV18; J: TRBJ1-6; D: NA; size: many; length: 15; DNA: TGTGCCAGCTCACCATTGGACAAGGATAATTCACCCCTCCACTTT; CDR3: CASSPLDKDNSPLHF
V: TRBV4-2; J: TRBJ1-4; D: NA; size: medium-sized; length: 13; DNA: TGTGCCAGCAGCCAGACAGGAAACGAAAAACTGTTTTTT; CDR3: CASSQTGNEKLFF
V: TRBV5-1; J: TRBJ2-2; D: NA; size: NA; length: 13; DNA: TGCGCCAGCAGCCAGGGCCCCACCGGGGAGCTGTTTTTT; CDR3: CASSQGPTGELFF
V: TRBV3-1; J: TRBJ2-2; D: NA; size: large; length: 16; DNA: TGTGCCAGCAGCCAAGGGGCGGGGCAGAACACCGGGGAGCTGTTTTTT; CDR3: CASSQGAGQNTGELFF
V: TRBV7-2; J: TRBJ2-3; D: NA; size: many; length: 13; DNA: TGTGCCAGCAGCCATAGCGGCACAGATACGCAGTATTTT; CDR3: CASSHSGTDTQYF
V: TRBV30; J: TRBJ1-1; D: NA; size: NA; length: 12; DNA: TGTGCCTGGAGGGCCTCGAGGGGCCCTTTTACCTTT; CDR3: CAWRASRGPFTF
V: TRBV2; J: TRBJ1-5; D: NA; size: many; length: 15; DNA: TGTGCCAGTGGGACGGACCGAGGGCGCAATCAGCCCCAGCATTTT; CDR3: CASGTDRGRNQPQHF
V: TRBV20-1; J: TRBJ2-3; D: NA; size: NA; length: 14; DNA: TGCAGTTCCCGTCCGACCGGCGGGATAGATACGCAGTATTTT; CDR3: CSSRPTGGIDTQYF
V: TRBV5-5; J: TRBJ1-5; D: NA; size: medium-sized; length: 12; DNA: TGTGCCAGCAGCTTGGAACAGGAGCAGCAGCATTTT; CDR3: CASSLEQEQQHF
V: TRBV7-8; J: TRBJ1-6; D: NA; size: medium-sized; length: 23; DNA: TGTGCCAGCAGCGTTTTCTTCTCCGAGTTGCTCGATTTATGGGGCACTCATAATTCACCCCTCCACTTT; CDR3: CASSVFFSELLDLWGTHNSPLHF
V: TRBV20-1; J: TRBJ2-5; D: NA; size: few; length: 13; DNA: TGCAGTGCTAGACACAACTATAAAGAGACCCAGTACTTC; CDR3: CSARHNYKETQYF
V: TRBV12-3/TRBV12-4; J: TRBJ2-3; D: NA; size: few; length: 13; DNA: TGTGCCAGCAGTTTTGTTTCTCTGGATACGCAGTATTTT; CDR3: CASSFVSLDTQYF
V: TRBV4-2; J: TRBJ1-2; D: NA; size: few; length: 13; DNA: TGTGCCAGCAGCCAAGAACAAACCTATGGCTACACCTTC; CDR3: CASSQEQTYGYTF
V: TRBV19; J: TRBJ2-1; D: NA; size: medium-sized; length: 15; DNA: TGTGCCAGTAGTCCCGGGACTCTCTCCTACAATGAGCAGTTCTTC; CDR3: CASSPGTLSYNEQFF
V: TRBV10-3; J: TRBJ1-2; D: NA; size: large; length: 11; DNA: TGTGCCATCAGTGCCGGGGAGGGCTACACCTTC; CDR3: CAISAGEGYTF
V: TRBV20-1; J: TRBJ2-7; D: NA; size: NA; length: 14; DNA: TGCAGTGCTAGGAGTCCCCAGGGTGCCCGCGAGCAGTACTTC; CDR3: CSARSPQGAREQYF
V: TRBV29-1; J: TRBJ1-1; D: NA; size: large; length: 13; DNA: TGCAGCGTTGAGGGGGTTACAAGAGGAGGAGCTTTCTTT; CDR3: CSVEGVTRGGAFF
V: TRBV9; J: TRBJ1-1; D: TRBD1; size: NA; length: 14; DNA: TGTGCCAGCAGCCCCGGGACAGCGAACACTGAAGCTTTCTTT; CDR3: CASSPGTANTEAFF
V: TRBV11-3; J: TRBJ2-5; D: TRBD2; size: many; length: 15; DNA: TGTGCCAGCAGCTTAGATACTAGCGGCCAAGAGACCCAGTACTTC; CDR3: CASSLDTSGQETQYF
V: TRBV2; J: TRBJ2-4; D: NA; size: medium-sized; length: 17; DNA: TGTGCCAGCAGTGAAGGGGTTGGGAGGACTGCCAAAAACATTCAGTACTTC; CDR3: CASSEGVGRTAKNIQYF
V: TRBV6-6; J: TRBJ1-3; D: TRBD1; size: few; length: 13; DNA: TGTGCCAGCACCGACAGGGGGGAAAACACCATATATTTT; CDR3: CASTDRGENTIYF
V: TRBV29-1; J: TRBJ2-1; D: NA; size: many; length: 11; DNA: TGCAGCGTTGAGTCGGGGGACGAGCAGTTCTTC; CDR3: CSVESGDEQFF
V: TRBV6-1; J: TRBJ2-2; D: TRBD2; size: medium-sized; length: 17; DNA: TGTGCCAGCAGTTGGGGACTAGCGGGAGTTCGGACCGGGGAGCTGTTTTTT; CDR3: CASSWGLAGVRTGELFF
V: TRBV4-3; J: TRBJ2-3; D: NA; size: many; length: 14; DNA: TGCGCCAGCAGCCAAGATCGGTCAGAGGATACGCAGTATTTT; CDR3: CASSQDRSEDTQYF
V: TRBV27; J: TRBJ1-5; D: NA; size: few; length: 15; DNA: TGTGCCAGCAGTATCATGGGAATTGGCAATCAGCCCCAGCATTTT; CDR3: CASSIMGIGNQPQHF
V: TRBV5-1; J: TRBJ2-7; D: NA; size: NA; length: 15; DNA: TGCGCCAGCAGCTTGAGCGCAGGGAGCTCCTACGAGCAGTACTTC; CDR3: CASSLSAGSSYEQYF
V: TRBV5-1; J: TRBJ2-3; D: NA; size: many; length: 15; DNA: TGCGCCAGCAGCTCATTGGGGGGAGTGGGAGATACGCAGTATTTT; CDR3: CASSSLGGVGDTQYF
V: TRBV7-2; J: TRBJ2-2; D: TRBD2; size: NA; length: 15; DNA: TGTGCCAGCAGCTCAGCGGGAGGAAGTACCGGGGAGCTGTTTTTT; CDR3: CASSSAGGSTGELFF
V: TRBV29-1; J: TRBJ1-2; D: NA; size: large; length: 14; DNA: TGCAGCGTTGAACGTTCGACAGGAAACTATGGCTACACCTTC; CDR3: CSVERSTGNYGYTF
V: TRBV3-1; J: TRBJ2-1; D: TRBD2; size: medium-sized; length: 16; DNA: TGTGCCAGCAGCCAGGTAGCGGGAAGTTCCTACAATGAGCAGTTCTTC; CDR3: CASSQVAGSSYNEQFF
V: TRBV12-3/TRBV12-4; J: TRBJ1-1; D: NA; size: medium-sized; length: 15; DNA: TGTGCCAGCAGTATAACGGGACTCACGAACACTGAAGCTTTCTTT; CDR3: CASSITGLTNTEAFF
V: TRBV27; J: TRBJ2-2; D: NA; size: medium-sized; length: 12; DNA: TGTGCCAGCAGTTTCGCGCGGGGGGAGCTGTTTTTT; CDR3: CASSFARGELFF
V: TRBV3-1; J: TRBJ1-3; D: NA; size: many; length: 15; DNA: TGTGCCAGCAGCCAAGGACAGGCCTCTGGAAACACCATATATTTT; CDR3: CASSQGQASGNTIYF
V: TRBV12-3/TRBV12-4; J: TRBJ2-3; D: TRBD2; size: NA; length: 15; DNA: TGTGCCAGCAGTTTATGGGCGGGAGCAACAGATACGCAGTATTTT; CDR3: CASSLWAGATDTQYF
V: TRBV10-3; J: TRBJ1-1; D: TRBD1; size: medium-sized; length: 14; DNA: TGTGCCATAAGGAAGGGACAGTCGGACGCTGAAGCTTTCTTT; CDR3: CAIRKGQSDAEAFF
V: TRBV29-1; J: TRBJ2-2; D: TRBD1; size: large; length: 13; DNA: TGCAGCGCCCGGACAGGGGCGACCGGGGAGCTGTTTTTT; CDR3: CSARTGATGELFF
V: TRBV7-9; J: TRBJ1-2; D: NA; size: few; length: 14; DNA: TGTGCCAGCAGCTACGGGGGCGGCGACTATGGCTACACCTTC; CDR3: CASSYGGGDYGYTF
V: TRBV19; J: TRBJ1-5; D: NA; size: many; length: 13; DNA: TGTGCCAGTAGTATACAGGGTGATCAGCCCCAGCATTTT; CDR3: CASSIQGDQPQHF
V: TRBV12-3/TRBV12-4; J: TRBJ1-3; D: NA; size: many; length: 12; DNA: TGTGCCAGCAGTTTCAGGGATGGTACCATATATTTT; CDR3: CASSFRDGTIYF
V: TRBV30; J: TRBJ1-2; D: NA; size: many; length: 13; DNA: TGTGCCTGGAGTCTGGGGAGGTCTTATGGCTACACCTTC; CDR3: CAWSLGRSYGYTF
V: TRBV12-3/TRBV12-4; J: TRBJ1-3; D: TRBD1; size: many; length: 16; DNA: TGTGCCAGCAGTTTAAGAGGGGGCTCTCGTGGAAACACCATATATTTT; CDR3: CASSLRGGSRGNTIYF
V: TRBV19; J: TRBJ1-4; D: NA; size: medium-sized; length: 14; DNA: TGTGCCAGTAGTTTCGGGGATAGTAATGAAAAACTGTTTTTT; CDR3: CASSFGDSNEKLFF
V: TRBV20-1; J: TRBJ1-2; D: NA; size: NA; length: 14; DNA: TGCAGTGCTACCGGGACACCGCTCCACTATGGCTACACCTTC; CDR3: CSATGTPLHYGYTF
V: TRBV6-2/TRBV6-3; J: TRBJ2-6; D: NA; size: NA; length: 16; DNA: TGTGCCAGCAGTTACGGGAGACTCTCTGGGGCCAACGTCCTGACTTTC; CDR3: CASSYGRLSGANVLTF
V: TRBV18; J: TRBJ2-1; D: TRBD2; size: few; length: 17; DNA: TGTGCCAGCTCACCCTACGGGCTAGCGGGAGGGGACAATGAGCAGTTCTTC; CDR3: CASSPYGLAGGDNEQFF
V: TRBV28; J: TRBJ1-1; D: TRBD1; size: NA; length: 13; DNA: TGTGCCAGCAGTGACCGGGACAGGGTTGAAGCTTTCTTT; CDR3: CASSDRDRVEAFF
V: TRBV20-1; J: TRBJ2-1; D: NA; size: large; length: 14; DNA: TGCAGTGCTAGAGTCGGGGGCAGGTACAATGAGCAGTTCTTC; CDR3: CSARVGGRYNEQFF
V: TRBV7-2; J: TRBJ2-1; D: TRBD2; size: NA; length: 15; DNA: TGTGCCAGCAGCTTAACCGGGACGGGAGGCAATGAGCAGTTCTTC; CDR3: CASSLTGTGGNEQFF
V: TRBV29-1; J: TRBJ2-3; D: NA; size: medium-sized; length: 13; DNA: TGCAGCGTTGTTGGCCAGGGGAGAGATACGCAGTATTTT; CDR3: CSVVGQGRDTQYF
V: TRBV20-1; J: TRBJ1-1; D: NA; size: large; length: 13; DNA: TGCAGTGCTAGAGATCTCACAGACGCTGAAGCTTTCTTT; CDR3: CSARDLTDAEAFF
V: TRBV10-3; J: TRBJ2-7; D: NA; size: few; length: 15; DNA: TGTGCCATCAGTGATGTAGGTGCGGGGAATCACGAGCAGTACTTC; CDR3: CAISDVGAGNHEQYF
V: TRBV5-4; J: TRBJ2-3; D: NA; size: many; length: 13; DNA: TGTGCCAGCAGCTTGTATGCTACGGATACGCAGTATTTT; CDR3: CASSLYATDTQYF
V: TRBV5-8; J: TRBJ1-2; D: TRBD1; size: many; length: 16; DNA: TGTGCCAGCAGCTTCTCACGTGGACAGGGCAACTATGGCTACACCTTC; CDR3: CASSFSRGQGNYGYTF
V: TRBV29-1; J: TRBJ2-7; D: TRBD2; size: medium-sized; length: 14; DNA: TGCAGCGTTACCGACGGGGGGGCCACATACGAGCAGTACTTC; CDR3: CSVTDGGATYEQYF
V: TRBV11-2; J: TRBJ2-5; D: TRBD2; size: NA; length: 14; DNA: TGTGCCAGCAGCTTATGGGAGGGAGGGGAGACCCAGTACTTC; CDR3: CASSLWEGGETQYF